The 15 T cell receptor beta chains in this list originate from one sample, sequenced in a study of beta chain features in type 1 diabetes. Investigators reverse transcribed all isolated RNA, so they sequenced expressed TCRB transcripts. Profiled with immunoSEQ multiplex PCR; TCRdb holds only in-frame clones, not every one. The sample contains approximately 300,000 clones, 11% of which appear only once. Sequenced input: naive CD4+ T cells from blood. All receptors come from a woman aged 25-40 years in good health.

This clone has only a few counts. V is TRBV29-1 and J is TRBJ2-7, with a weak D call TRBD2 (5 bases). The CDR3 is 14 residues long. CDR1 is SQVTM, CDR2 ANQGSEA, per germline. The V end was cut by 8 bases, the J end by 7 bases, with 24 bases between. The CDR3 spells CSISLGSSRREQYF. CDR3 bases: TGCAGCATCTCGCTAGGTAGTAGTCGGAGGGAGCAGTACTTC.

V gene TRBV7-2 combines with J gene TRBJ2-5; 7 bases map to TRBD1. The CDR3 is made up of 14 amino acids. CDR1 is SGHTA, CDR2 FQGNSA, per germline. The V and J ends lost 5 bases and 2 bases, in that order; junction bases with no gene match: 5. DNA for the CDR3: TGTGCCAGCAGCGCCCGGGACAGACAAGAGACCCAGTACTTC. Amino acid sequence: CASSARDRQETQYF. Looking up the rest from reference TRBV7-2 and TRBJ2-5 gives the full variable domain: GAGVSQSPSNKVTEKGKDVELRCDPISGHTALYWYRQSLGQGLEFLIYFQGNSAPDKSGLPSDRFSAERTGGSVSTLTIQRTQQEDSAVYLCASSARDRQETQYFGPGTRLLVL.

This clone has just a few counts. This chain joins TRBV6-5 and TRBJ2-7; 8 bases are shared with TRBD2. The V and J ends lost 6 bases and 1 base, in that order; junction bases with no gene match: 5. This CDR3 has 14 amino acids. From germline, CDR1 is MNHEY and CDR2 SVGAGI. CDR3 sequence: CASSSGGVSYEQYF. For the CDR3, the DNA is TGTGCCAGCAGCTCGGGGGGGGTGTCCTACGAGCAGTACTTC.

This clone appeared a few times. The chain joins TRBV28 to TRBJ1-3; no reliable D call. There are 15 residues in the CDR3. Per the germline V gene, CDR1 is MDHEN and CDR2 is SYDVKM. V gave up 2 bases and J gave up 0 bases, with 8 bases separating them. The CDR3 coding sequence is TGTGCCAGCAGTTTAGACGGGAACTCTGGAAACACCATATATTTT. This codes for CASSLDGNSGNTIYF.

The chain employs TRBV6-6 and TRBJ1-5; D may be TRBD1 (6 bases). Per the germline V gene, CDR1 is MNHNY and CDR2 is SVGAGI (reference sequence). This CDR3 spans 13 amino acids. Between the trimmed V and J ends, which lost 7 bases and 4 bases, there was a span of 11 bases. CDR3 residues: CASKIQGNQPQHF. The CDR3 DNA reads as TGTGCCAGCAAAATACAGGGAAATCAGCCCCAGCATTTT.

On this clone itself: This CDR3 is also generated by other DNA sequences in the sample. The chain combines TRBV30 with TRBJ2-1; D gene ambiguous. The ends were cut back, 0 bases at V and 7 bases at J, with 7 bases in the middle. This CDR3 spans 12 amino acids. Germline values: CDR1 GTSNPN, CDR2 SVGIG (reference sequence). The CDR3 loop reads CAWSVTGNEQFF. Written as DNA, the CDR3 is TGTGCCTGGAGTGTAACCGGGAATGAGCAGTTCTTC.

V is TRBV7-9 and J is TRBJ2-1; D gene uncertain. Germline V gene data show CDR1 as SEHNR and CDR2 as FQNEAQ (reference sequence). The V and J ends lost 1 base and 3 bases respectively, with 4 bases between them. The CDR3 is 13 amino acids. Written as DNA, the CDR3 is TGTGCCAGCAGCTTAGGCAGCTACAATGAGCAGTTCTTC. This gives the protein CASSLGSYNEQFF.

The chain has TRBV2 and TRBJ2-1, with 8 bases aligning to TRBD2. V gave up 3 bases and J gave up 15 bases; unmatched junction bases: 4. The CDR3 has 11 amino acids. Looked up from germline, CDR1 is SNHLY and CDR2 is FYNNEI. As DNA, the CDR3 is TGTGCCAGCAGTGACGGGACTAGGACGTTCTTC. It specifies CASSDGTRTFF.

This clone was found a few times. The same CDR3 can be traced to other DNA sequences in this sample. V is TRBV7-2 and J is TRBJ2-1; TRBD2 agrees at 14 bases. Germline V gene lookup returns CDR1 SGHTA and CDR2 FQGNSA. CDR3 length: 15 residues. V shed 5 bases, J shed 7 bases, and the junction held 4 bases outside the gene matches. In DNA, the CDR3 is TGTGCCAGCAGCCTCGGGACTAGCGGGAGTAATGAGCAGTTCTTC. It translates to CASSLGTSGSNEQFF.

This clone was seen a handful of times. The chain uses TRBV25-1 and TRBJ2-5; D gene uncertain. Germline-derived CDR1 and CDR2 are MGHDK and SYGVNS. Trimming removed 2 bases at V and 3 bases at J, with 19 bases between. CDR3 size: 17 residues. CDR3 amino acids: CASSEPYAAKYKETQYF. CDR3 nucleotides: TGTGCCAGCAGTGAACCTTATGCGGCAAAGTATAAAGAGACCCAGTACTTC.

This clone has only a few counts. The V call is TRBV28, the J call TRBJ2-3, with D tentatively TRBD2 (5 bases). CDR1 and CDR2 from the germline V gene are MDHEN and SYDVKM. Trimming stripped 2 bases from V and 3 bases from J, with 12 bases between. The CDR3 has 15 residues. The CDR3 sequence is CASSLAGGGTDTQYF. The CDR3 DNA sequence: TGTGCCAGCAGTTTAGCGGGCGGCGGGACAGATACGCAGTATTTT.

The chain links TRBV7-3 to TRBJ2-3; perhaps TRBD2 as D (5 bases). This CDR3 spans 16 amino acids. Trimming took off 2 bases at V and 1 base at J, with 13 bases between the two ends. CDR1 SGHTA and CDR2 FQGTGA come from the germline V gene. In DNA, the CDR3 is TGTGCCAGCAGCTTATTTTCCGGAGGACGCACAGATACGCAGTATTTT. Residues: CASSLFSGGRTDTQYF.

This clone was seen a handful of times. V and J are TRBV11-2 and TRBJ2-1; D possibly corresponds to TRBD2 (5 bases). Trimming stripped 1 base from V and 5 bases from J, with 12 bases between. CDR3 length: 15 residues. Germline V gene data show CDR1 as SGHAT and CDR2 as FQNNGV. DNA for the CDR3: TGTGCCAGCAGCTTAGGACCGGGATTAGACAATGAGCAGTTCTTC. It translates to CASSLGPGLDNEQFF.

This clone was recorded a few times. The gene calls are TRBV5-1 and TRBJ1-1; perhaps TRBD1 as D (6 bases). The V gene lost 0 bases and the J gene lost 10 bases, with 13 bases spanning the gap. Germline V CDR1 and CDR2: SGHRS, YFSETQ. The CDR3 spans 13 residues. CDR3 sequence (DNA): TGCGCCAGCAGCTTGGCTCAGGGGTTGGGAGCTTTCTTT. It translates to CASSLAQGLGAFF.

V usage is TRBV27 and J usage is TRBJ2-7, with 12 bases matching TRBD2. Trimming took 6 bases from V and 5 from J; bases not matched to a gene: 2. The CDR3 is 13 amino acids. Germline V CDR1 and CDR2: MNHEY, SMNVEV (reference sequence). CDR3 region: CASRRLAGDEQYF. The DNA for the CDR3 is TGTGCCAGCAGACGACTAGCGGGAGACGAGCAGTACTTC.